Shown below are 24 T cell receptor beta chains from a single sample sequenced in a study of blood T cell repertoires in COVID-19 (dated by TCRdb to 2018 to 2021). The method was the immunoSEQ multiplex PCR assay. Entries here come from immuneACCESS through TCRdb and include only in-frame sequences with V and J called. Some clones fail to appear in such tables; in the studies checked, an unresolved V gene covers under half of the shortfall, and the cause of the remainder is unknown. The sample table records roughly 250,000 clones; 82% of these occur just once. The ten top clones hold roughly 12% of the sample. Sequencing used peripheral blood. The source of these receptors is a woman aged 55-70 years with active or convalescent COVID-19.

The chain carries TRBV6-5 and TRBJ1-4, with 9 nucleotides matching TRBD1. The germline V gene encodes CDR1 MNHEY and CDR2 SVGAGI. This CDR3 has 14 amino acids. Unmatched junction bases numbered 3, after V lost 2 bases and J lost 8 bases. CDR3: CASSYTGGGEKLFF. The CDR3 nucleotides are TGTGCCAGCAGTTACACAGGGGGCGGGGAAAAACTGTTTTTT.

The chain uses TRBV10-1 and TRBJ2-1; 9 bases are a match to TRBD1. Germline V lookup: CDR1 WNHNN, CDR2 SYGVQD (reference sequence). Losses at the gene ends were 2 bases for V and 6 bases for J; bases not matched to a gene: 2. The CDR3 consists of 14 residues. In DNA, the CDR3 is TGCGCCAGCAGTGAGGGACAGGGGCCCAATGAGCAGTTCTTC. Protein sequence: CASSEGQGPNEQFF.

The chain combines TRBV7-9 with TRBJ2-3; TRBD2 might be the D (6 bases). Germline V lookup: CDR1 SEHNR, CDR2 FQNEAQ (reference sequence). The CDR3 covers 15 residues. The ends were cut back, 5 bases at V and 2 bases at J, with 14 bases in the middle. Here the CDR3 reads CASSTFAGPTDTQYF. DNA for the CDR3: TGTGCCAGCAGCACTTTCGCGGGGCCCACAGATACGCAGTATTTT.

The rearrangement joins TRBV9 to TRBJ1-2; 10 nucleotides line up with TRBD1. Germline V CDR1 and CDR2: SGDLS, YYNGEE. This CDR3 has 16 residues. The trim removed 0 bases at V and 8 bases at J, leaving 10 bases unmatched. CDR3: CASSVESRDRGGGYTF. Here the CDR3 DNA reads TGTGCCAGCAGCGTAGAAAGCCGGGACAGGGGAGGAGGCTACACCTTC. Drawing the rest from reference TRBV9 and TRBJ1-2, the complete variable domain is DSGVTQTPKHLITATGQRVTLRCSPRSGDLSVYWYQQSLDQGLQFLIQYYNGEERAKGNILERFSAQQFPDLHSELNLSSLELGDSALYFCASSVESRDRGGGYTFGSGTRLTVV.

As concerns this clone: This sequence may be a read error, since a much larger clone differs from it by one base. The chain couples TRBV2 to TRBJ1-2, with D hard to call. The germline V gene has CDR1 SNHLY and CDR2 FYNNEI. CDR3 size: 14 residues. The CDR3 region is CVSSEVRYNYGYTF. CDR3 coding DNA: TGTGTCAGCAGTGAAGTCCGGTATAACTATGGCTACACCTTC.

Written as DNA, the CDR3 is TGTGCCAGCAGCTTCCGGGGGACTGGCACAGATACGCAGTATTTT. It encodes CASSFRGTGTDTQYF. This sequence joins TRBV5-6 and TRBJ2-3, with D possibly TRBD2 on 6 matching bases. The V end lost 2 bases, the J end lost 1 base, and 11 bases lay between the germline ends. Germline loops: CDR1 SGHDT, CDR2 YYEEEE. The CDR3 runs 15 residues.

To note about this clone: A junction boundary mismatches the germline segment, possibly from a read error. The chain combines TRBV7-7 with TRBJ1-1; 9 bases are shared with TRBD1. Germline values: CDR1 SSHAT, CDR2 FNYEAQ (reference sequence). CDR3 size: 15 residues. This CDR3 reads CASSPWGQGNTEAFF. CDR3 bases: TGTGCTAGCAGCCCCTGGGGACAGGGGAACACTGAAGCTTTCTTT.

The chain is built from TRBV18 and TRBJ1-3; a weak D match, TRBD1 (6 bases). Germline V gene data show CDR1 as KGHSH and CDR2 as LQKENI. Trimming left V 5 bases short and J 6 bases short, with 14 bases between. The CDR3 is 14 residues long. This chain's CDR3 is CASSSRQVLNTIYF. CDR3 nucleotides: TGTGCCAGCTCAAGTCGACAGGTCTTAAACACCATATATTTT.

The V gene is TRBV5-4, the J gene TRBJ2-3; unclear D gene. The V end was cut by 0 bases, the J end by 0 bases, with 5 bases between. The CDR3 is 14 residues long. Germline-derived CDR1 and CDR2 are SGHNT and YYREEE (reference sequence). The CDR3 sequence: CASSLATSTDTQYF. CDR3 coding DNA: TGTGCCAGCAGCTTGGCAACTAGCACAGATACGCAGTATTTT.

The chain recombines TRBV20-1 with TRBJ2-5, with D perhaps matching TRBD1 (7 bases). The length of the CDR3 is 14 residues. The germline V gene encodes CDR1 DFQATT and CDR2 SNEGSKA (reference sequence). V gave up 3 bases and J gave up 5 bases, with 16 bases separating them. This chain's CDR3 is CSASTIRGRETQYF. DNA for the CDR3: TGCAGTGCTAGTACAATCAGGGGGAGGGAGACCCAGTACTTC.

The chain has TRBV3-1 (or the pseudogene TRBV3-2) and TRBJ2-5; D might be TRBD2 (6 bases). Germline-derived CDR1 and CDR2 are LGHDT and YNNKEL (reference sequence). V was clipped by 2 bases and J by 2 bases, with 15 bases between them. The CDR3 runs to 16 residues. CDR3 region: CASSQRSAGRQETQYF. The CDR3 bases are TGTGCCAGCAGCCAAAGGTCGGCAGGGAGGCAAGAGACCCAGTACTTC.

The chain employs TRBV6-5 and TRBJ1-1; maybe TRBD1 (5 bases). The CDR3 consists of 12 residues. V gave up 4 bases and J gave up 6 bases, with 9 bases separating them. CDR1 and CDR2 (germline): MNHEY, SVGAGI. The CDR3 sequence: CASSSRRAEAFF. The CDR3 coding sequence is TGTGCCAGCAGTTCCCGCAGGGCTGAAGCTTTCTTT.

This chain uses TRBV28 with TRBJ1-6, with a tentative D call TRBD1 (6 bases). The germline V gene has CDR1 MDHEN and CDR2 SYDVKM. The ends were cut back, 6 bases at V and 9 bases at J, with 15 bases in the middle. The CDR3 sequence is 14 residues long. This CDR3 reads CASRAAGASSPLHF. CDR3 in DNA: TGTGCCAGCAGGGCGGCGGGGGCGTCTTCACCCCTCCACTTT.

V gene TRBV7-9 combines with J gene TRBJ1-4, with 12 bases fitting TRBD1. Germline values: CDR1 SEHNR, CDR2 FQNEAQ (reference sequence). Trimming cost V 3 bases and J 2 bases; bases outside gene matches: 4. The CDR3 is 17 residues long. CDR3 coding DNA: TGTGCCAGCAGCTTCCGGGACAGGGGGCGGACTAATGAAAAACTGTTTTTT. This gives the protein CASSFRDRGRTNEKLFF.

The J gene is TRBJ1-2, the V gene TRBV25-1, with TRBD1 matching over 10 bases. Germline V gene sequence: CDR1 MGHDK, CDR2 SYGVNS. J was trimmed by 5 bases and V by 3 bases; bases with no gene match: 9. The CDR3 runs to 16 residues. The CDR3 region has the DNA TGTGCCAGCAGTGACCCCAGGGGGACAGGGGAGTATGGCTACACCTTC. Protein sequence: CASSDPRGTGEYGYTF.

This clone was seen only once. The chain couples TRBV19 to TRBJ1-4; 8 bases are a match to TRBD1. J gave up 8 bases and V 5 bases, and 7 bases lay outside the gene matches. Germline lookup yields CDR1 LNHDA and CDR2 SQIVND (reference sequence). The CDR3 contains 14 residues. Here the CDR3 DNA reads TGTGCCAGTAGTTGGCAGGGGGCCAAGGAAAAACTGTTTTTT. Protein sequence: CASSWQGAKEKLFF.

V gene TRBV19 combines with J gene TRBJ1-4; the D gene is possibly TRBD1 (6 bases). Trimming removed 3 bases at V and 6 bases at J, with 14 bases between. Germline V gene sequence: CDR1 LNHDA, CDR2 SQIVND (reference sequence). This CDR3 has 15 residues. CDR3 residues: CASSMLGGADEKLFF. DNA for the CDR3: TGTGCCAGTAGTATGCTTGGGGGCGCGGATGAAAAACTGTTTTTT. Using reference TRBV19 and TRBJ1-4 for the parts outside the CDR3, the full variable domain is DGGITQSPKYLFRKEGQNVTLSCEQNLNHDAMYWYRQDPGQGLRLIYYSQIVNDFQKGDIAEGYSVSREKKESFPLTVTSAQKNPTAFYLCASSMLGGADEKLFFGSGTQLSVL.

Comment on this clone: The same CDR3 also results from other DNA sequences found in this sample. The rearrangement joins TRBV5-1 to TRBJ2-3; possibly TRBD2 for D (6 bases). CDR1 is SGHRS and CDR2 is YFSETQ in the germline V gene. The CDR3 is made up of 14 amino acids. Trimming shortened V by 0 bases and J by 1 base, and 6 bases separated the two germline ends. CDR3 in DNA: TGCGCCAGCAGCTTGGGGGAGGGCACAGATACGCAGTATTTT. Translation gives CASSLGEGTDTQYF. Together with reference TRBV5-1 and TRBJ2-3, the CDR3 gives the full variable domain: KAGVTQTPRYLIKTRGQQVTLSCSPISGHRSVSWYQQTPGQGLQFLFEYFSETQRNKGNFPGRFSGRQFSNSRSEMNVSTLELGDSALYLCASSLGEGTDTQYFGPGTRLTVL.

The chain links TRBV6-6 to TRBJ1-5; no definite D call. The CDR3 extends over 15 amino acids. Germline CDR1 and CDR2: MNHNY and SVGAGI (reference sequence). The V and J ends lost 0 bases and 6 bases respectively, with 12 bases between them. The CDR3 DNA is TGTGCCAGCAGTTACTCCCCCGAGGGTTCTCAGCCCCAGCATTTT. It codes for CASSYSPEGSQPQHF.

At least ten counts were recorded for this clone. The CDR3 DNA reads as TGTGCCAGCATCAAGACAGGGGTACGGGTCTATGGCTACACCTTC. Translated: CASIKTGVRVYGYTF. The chain is built from TRBV2 and TRBJ1-2, with 8 bases fitting TRBD1. CDR1 SNHLY and CDR2 FYNNEI come from the germline V gene. The trim removed 7 bases at V and 4 bases at J, leaving 11 bases unmatched. The CDR3 totals 15 residues. Complete variable domain (other parts from reference TRBV2 and TRBJ1-2): EPEVTQTPSHQVTQMGQEVILRCVPISNHLYFYWYRQILGQKVEFLVSFYNNEISEKSEIFDDQFSVERPDGSNFTLKIRSTKLEDSAMYFCASIKTGVRVYGYTFGSGTRLTVV.

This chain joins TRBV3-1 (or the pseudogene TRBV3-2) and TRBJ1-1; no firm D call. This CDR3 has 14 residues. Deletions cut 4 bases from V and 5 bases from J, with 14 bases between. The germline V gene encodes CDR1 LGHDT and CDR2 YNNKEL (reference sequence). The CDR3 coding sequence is TGTGCCAGCAGCCCCCAGGCGGGGATGACTGAAGCTTTCTTT. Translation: CASSPQAGMTEAFF.

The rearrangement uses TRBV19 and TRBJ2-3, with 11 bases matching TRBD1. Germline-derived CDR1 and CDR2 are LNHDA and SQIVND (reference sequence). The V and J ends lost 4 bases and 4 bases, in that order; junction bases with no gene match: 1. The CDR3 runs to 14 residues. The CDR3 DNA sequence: TGTGCCAGTAGTACGGGACAGGGGGCAGATACGCAGTATTTT. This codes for CASSTGQGADTQYF.

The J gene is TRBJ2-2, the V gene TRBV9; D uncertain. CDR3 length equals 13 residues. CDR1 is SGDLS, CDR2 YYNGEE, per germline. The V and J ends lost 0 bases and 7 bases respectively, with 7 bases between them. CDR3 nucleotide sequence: TGTGCCAGCAGCGTAGCGGCAGGCGGGGAGCTGTTTTTT. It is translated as CASSVAAGGELFF.

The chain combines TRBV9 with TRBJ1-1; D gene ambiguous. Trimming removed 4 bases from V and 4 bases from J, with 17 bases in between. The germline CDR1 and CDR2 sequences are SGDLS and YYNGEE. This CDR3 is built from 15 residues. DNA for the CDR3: TGTGCCAGCAGCCCTAGTTCGTACGGGAGCACTGAAGCTTTCTTT. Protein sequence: CASSPSSYGSTEAFF. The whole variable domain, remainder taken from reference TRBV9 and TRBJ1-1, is DSGVTQTPKHLITATGQRVTLRCSPRSGDLSVYWYQQSLDQGLQFLIQYYNGEERAKGNILERFSAQQFPDLHSELNLSSLELGDSALYFCASSPSSYGSTEAFFGQGTRLTVV.